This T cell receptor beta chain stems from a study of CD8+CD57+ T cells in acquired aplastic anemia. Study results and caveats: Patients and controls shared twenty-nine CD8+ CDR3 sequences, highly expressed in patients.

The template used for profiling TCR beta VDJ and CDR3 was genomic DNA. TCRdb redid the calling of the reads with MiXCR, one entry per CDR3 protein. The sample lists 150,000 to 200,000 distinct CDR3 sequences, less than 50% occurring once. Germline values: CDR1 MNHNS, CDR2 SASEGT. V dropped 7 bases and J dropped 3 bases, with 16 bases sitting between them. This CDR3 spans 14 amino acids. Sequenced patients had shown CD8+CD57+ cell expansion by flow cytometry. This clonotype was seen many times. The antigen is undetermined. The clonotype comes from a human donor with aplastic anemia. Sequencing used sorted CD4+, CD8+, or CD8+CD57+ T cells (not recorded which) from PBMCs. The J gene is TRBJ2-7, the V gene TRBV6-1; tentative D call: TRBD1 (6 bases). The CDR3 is CASKTQGAYYEQYF. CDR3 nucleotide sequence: TGTGCCAGCAAGACACAGGGAGCGTACTACGAGCAGTACTTC.